This T cell receptor (beta chain) was captured by sequencing in a study of blood T cell repertoires in COVID-19. Sequencing was performed with immunoSEQ multiplex PCR; in TCRdb, only in-frame clones are kept and a portion is missing. Among about 260,000 clones listed, 70% to 90% were seen once. Germline lookup yields CDR1 SGHKS and CDR2 YYEKEE (reference sequence). The junction had 3 bases not matched to a gene; V was cut back by 0 bases and J by 0 bases. The CDR3 covers 15 residues. Material: peripheral blood. This receptor was taken from an older woman with COVID-19, enrolled during active disease. This chain joins TRBV5-5 and TRBJ2-7, with 7 bases that match TRBD1. CDR3 loop: CASSLEGGPSYEQYF. The DNA of the CDR3 is TGTGCCAGCAGCTTGGAAGGGGGCCCCTCCTACGAGCAGTACTTC.